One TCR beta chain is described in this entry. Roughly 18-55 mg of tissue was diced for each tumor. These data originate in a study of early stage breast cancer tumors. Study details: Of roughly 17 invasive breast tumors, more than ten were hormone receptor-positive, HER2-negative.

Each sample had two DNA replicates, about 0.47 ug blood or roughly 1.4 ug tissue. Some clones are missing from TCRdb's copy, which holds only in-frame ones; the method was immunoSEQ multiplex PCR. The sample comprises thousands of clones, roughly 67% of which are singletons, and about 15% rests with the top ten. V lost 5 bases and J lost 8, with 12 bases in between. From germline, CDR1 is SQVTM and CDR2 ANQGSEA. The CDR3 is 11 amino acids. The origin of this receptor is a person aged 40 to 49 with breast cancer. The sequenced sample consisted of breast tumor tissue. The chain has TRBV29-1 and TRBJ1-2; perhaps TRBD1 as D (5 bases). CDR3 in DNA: TGCAGCGTTCCTGGGGGGGACGGCTACACCTTC. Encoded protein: CSVPGGDGYTF.